The 5 T cell receptor beta chains given below trace back to one sample, sequenced in a study of a mutant IDH1 vaccine in newly diagnosed glioma (dated by TCRdb to the early 2020s). The time point label on this specimen signifies: week 47, end of study. A 20-mer mutant IDH1 peptide at 300 micrograms in Montanide made up each vaccine dose, which was injected subcutaneously together with topical imiquimod. The library relied on the immunoSEQ multiplex PCR assay. TCRdb retrieved this table from immuneACCESS and kept in-frame rearrangements only. Not all clones are present; in checked studies, unresolved V genes account for under half, and no reason is known for the remainder. The sample table contains tens of thousands of clones; only one count was recorded for around 80% of them. Less than 5.5% of the sample lies in the top ten. Their specific antigens are unknown. The specimen was PBMCs, collected from a glioma patient whose treatment included an IDH1 peptide vaccine. The receptors shown here come from a woman between 35 and 50 years old with glioma. Some clones in this sample may be carry-over from other donors' samples.

The CDR3, as DNA: TGTGCCAGCTCGGTAAGACAGAACACTGAAGCTTTCTTT. Its protein product is CASSVRQNTEAFF. The rearrangement uses TRBV18 and TRBJ1-1; D remains unclear. The CDR3 has 13 amino acids. Trimming cost V 6 bases and J 1 base, with 9 bases left between them. The V gene's germline CDR1 is KGHSH and CDR2 LQKENI.

This clone was seen a single time. V and J are TRBV19 and TRBJ1-2; tentative D call: TRBD1 (5 bases). The germline V gene has CDR1 LNHDA and CDR2 SQIVND (reference sequence). V was trimmed by 7 bases and J by 5 bases, leaving 26 bases between them. CDR3 length: 17 residues. CDR3: CASTLTTGGGSVYGYTF. The CDR3 DNA follows: TGTGCCAGTACTCTAACCACCGGGGGAGGGAGCGTGTATGGCTACACCTTC.

The V and J genes are TRBV14 and TRBJ1-2; D gene unclear. Trimming left V 4 bases short and J 8 bases short, with 11 bases between. The CDR3 length is 12 residues. CDR1 is SGHDN and CDR2 is FVKESK in the germline V gene. CDR3 in amino acids: CASSRSKGGYTF. CDR3 bases: TGTGCCAGCAGCCGATCTAAGGGCGGCTACACCTTC.

The rearrangement uses TRBV19 and TRBJ1-2; TRBD1 agrees at 10 bases. Per germline, CDR1 LNHDA and CDR2 SQIVND (reference sequence). The CDR3 consists of 13 residues. Trimming took 9 bases from V and 10 from J; bases not matched to a gene: 11. CDR3 loop: CASKGQGSYDYTF. The CDR3 DNA reads as TGTGCCAGCAAGGGACAGGGGAGTTACGACTACACCTTC.

The gene calls are TRBV7-9 and TRBJ2-5; D gene ambiguous. Germline values: CDR1 SEHNR, CDR2 FQNEAQ (reference sequence). The germline V and J ends were trimmed by 5 bases and 5 bases, with 15 bases remaining between them. The length of the CDR3 is 14 residues. CDR3 amino acids: CASSRDSPRETQYF. CDR3 in DNA: TGTGCCAGCAGCCGCGACTCCCCCCGGGAGACCCAGTACTTC.